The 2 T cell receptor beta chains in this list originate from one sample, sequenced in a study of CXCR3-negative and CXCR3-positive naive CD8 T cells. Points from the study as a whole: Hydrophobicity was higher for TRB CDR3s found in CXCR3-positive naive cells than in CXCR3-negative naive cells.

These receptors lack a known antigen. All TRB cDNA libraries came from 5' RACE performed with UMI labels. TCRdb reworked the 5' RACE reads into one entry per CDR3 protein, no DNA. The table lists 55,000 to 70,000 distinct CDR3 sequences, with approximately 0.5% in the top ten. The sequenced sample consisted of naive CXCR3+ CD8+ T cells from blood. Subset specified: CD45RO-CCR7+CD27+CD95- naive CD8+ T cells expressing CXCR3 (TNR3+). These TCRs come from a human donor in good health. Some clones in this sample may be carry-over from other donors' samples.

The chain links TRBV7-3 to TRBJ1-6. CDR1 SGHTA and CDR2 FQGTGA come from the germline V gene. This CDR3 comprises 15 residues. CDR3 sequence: CASSFNPSGNSPLHF.

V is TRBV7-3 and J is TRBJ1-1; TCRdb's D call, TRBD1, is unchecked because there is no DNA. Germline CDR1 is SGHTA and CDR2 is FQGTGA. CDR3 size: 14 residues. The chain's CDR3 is CASSLRAGGTEAFF.